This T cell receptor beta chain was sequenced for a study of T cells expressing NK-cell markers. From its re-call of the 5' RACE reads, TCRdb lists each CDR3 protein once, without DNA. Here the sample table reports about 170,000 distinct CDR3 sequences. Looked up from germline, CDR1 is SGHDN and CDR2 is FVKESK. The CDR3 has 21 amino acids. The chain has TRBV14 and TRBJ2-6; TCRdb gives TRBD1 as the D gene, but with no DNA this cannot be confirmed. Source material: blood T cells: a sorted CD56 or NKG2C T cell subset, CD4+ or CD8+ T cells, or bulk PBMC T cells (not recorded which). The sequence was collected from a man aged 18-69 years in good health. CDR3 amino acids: CASSQSLWGDLSFSGANVLTF.